This TCR beta chain was recovered during a study of identical twins. The study's findings and limits: There was more out-of-frame TCR alpha sharing in monozygotic twins than models estimated. A partial confounding effect on zero-insertion analyses could come from invariant MAIT and iNKT cells.

The length of the CDR3 is 16 residues. Germline values: CDR1 SGHVS, CDR2 FNYEAQ. Trimming took 0 bases from V and 0 from J, leaving 6 bases between them. Only a few counts were recorded for this clonotype. Its antigen is not identified. Template switching added a universal primer binding site, and final cDNA carried unique molecular identifiers. TCRdb independently ran MiXCR on the 5' RACE reads; one entry per CDR3 protein. Of roughly 1,500,000 distinct CDR3 sequences listed, around 33% are singletons. The donor group consisted entirely of healthy Caucasians. This clonotype was obtained from a newborn girl in good health. V usage is TRBV7-6 and J usage is TRBJ1-6; no definite D call. The source material was cord blood. The CDR3 loop reads CASSLALGSYNSPLHF. The CDR3 DNA is TGTGCCAGCAGCTTAGCGCTAGGCTCCTATAATTCACCCCTCCACTTT.